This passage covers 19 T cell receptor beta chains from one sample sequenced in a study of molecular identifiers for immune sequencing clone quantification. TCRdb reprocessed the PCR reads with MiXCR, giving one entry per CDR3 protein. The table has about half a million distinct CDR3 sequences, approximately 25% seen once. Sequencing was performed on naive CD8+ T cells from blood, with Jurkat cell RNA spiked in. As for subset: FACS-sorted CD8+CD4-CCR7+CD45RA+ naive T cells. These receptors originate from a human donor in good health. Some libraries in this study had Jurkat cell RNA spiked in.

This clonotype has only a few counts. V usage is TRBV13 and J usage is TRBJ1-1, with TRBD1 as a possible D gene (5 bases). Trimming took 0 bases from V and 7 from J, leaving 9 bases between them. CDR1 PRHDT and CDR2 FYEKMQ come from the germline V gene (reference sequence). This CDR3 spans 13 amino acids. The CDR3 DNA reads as TGTGCCAGCAGCTTAGGAAAGGGGCTTGAAGCTTTCTTT. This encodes CASSLGKGLEAFF. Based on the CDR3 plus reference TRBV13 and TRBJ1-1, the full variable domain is AAGVIQSPRHLIKEKRETATLKCYPIPRHDTVYWYQQGPGQDPQFLISFYEKMQSDKGSIPDRFSAQQFSDYHSELNMSSLELGDSALYFCASSLGKGLEAFFGQGTRLTVV.

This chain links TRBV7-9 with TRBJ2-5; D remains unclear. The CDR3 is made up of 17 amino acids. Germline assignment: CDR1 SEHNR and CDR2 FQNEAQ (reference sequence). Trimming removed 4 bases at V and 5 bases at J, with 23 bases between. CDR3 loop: CASSSPSGGPELETQYF. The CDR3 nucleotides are TGTGCCAGCAGCTCGCCCTCGGGCGGTCCCGAACTGGAGACCCAGTACTTC.

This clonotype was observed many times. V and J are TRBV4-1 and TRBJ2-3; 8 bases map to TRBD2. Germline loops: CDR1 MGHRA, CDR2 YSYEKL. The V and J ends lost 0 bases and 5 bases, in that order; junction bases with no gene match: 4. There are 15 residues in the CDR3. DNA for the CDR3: TGCGCCAGCAGCCAAGATGGTGCGGGGGGAGATACGCAGTATTTT. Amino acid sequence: CASSQDGAGGDTQYF.

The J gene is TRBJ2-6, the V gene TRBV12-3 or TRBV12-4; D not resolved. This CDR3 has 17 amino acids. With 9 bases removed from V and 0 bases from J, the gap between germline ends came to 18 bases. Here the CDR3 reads CASGVLQSLSGANVLTF. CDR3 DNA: TGTGCCAGTGGGGTCCTTCAGTCCCTCTCTGGGGCCAACGTCCTGACTTTC.

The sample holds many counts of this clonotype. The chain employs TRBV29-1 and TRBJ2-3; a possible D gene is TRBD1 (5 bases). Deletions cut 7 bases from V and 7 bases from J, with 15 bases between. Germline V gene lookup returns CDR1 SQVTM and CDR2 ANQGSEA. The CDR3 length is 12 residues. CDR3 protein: CSADSGANTQYF. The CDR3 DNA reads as TGCAGCGCAGACAGTGGTGCGAATACGCAGTATTTT.

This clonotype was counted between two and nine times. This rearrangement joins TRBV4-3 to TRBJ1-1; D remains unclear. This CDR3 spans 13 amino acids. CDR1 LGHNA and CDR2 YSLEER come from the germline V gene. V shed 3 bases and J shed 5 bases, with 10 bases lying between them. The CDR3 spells CASSHGVGTEAFF. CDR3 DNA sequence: TGCGCCAGCAGCCACGGGGTTGGGACTGAAGCTTTCTTT.

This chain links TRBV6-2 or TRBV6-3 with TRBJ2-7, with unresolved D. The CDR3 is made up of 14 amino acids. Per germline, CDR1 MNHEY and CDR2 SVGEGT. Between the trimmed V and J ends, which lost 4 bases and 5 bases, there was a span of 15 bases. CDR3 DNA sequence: TGTGCCAGCAGTTTTTGGCCCGGTGGGGACGAGCAGTACTTC. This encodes CASSFWPGGDEQYF.

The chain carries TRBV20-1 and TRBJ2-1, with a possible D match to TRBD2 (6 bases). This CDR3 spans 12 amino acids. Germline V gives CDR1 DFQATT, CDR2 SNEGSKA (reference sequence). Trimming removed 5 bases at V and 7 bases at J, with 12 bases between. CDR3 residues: CSAWDFGNEQFF. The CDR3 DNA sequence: TGCAGTGCTTGGGACTTCGGGAATGAGCAGTTCTTC.

CDR3 sequence (DNA): TGTGCCTGGAGTATACAGGGTCAGCCCCAGCATTTT. It encodes CAWSIQGQPQHF. The chain employs TRBV30 and TRBJ1-5; D is perhaps TRBD1 (6 bases). The CDR3 length is 12 residues. The V gene's germline CDR1 is GTSNPN and CDR2 SVGIG (reference sequence). V lost 2 bases to trimming and J lost 6 bases, with 8 bases between them.

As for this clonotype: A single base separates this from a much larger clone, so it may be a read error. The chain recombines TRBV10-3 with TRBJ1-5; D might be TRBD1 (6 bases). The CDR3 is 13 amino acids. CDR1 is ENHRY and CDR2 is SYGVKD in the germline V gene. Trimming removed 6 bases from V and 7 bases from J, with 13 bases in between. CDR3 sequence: CAIRGEGEQPQHF. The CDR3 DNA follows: TGTGCCATCAGGGGGGAGGGGGAGCAGCCCCAGCATTTT.

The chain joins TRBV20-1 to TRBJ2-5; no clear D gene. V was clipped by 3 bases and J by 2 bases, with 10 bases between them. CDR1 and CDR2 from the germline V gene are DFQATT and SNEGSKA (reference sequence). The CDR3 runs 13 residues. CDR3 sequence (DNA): TGCAGTGCTAGGGGCTACTCGCAAGAGACCCAGTACTTC. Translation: CSARGYSQETQYF.

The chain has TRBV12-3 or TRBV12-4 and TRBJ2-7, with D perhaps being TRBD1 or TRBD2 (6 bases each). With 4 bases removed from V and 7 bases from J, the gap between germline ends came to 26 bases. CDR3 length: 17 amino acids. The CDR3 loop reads CASSSTWERALTGEQYF. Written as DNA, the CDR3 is TGTGCCAGCAGTTCGACCTGGGAGCGGGCCCTAACAGGGGAGCAGTACTTC.

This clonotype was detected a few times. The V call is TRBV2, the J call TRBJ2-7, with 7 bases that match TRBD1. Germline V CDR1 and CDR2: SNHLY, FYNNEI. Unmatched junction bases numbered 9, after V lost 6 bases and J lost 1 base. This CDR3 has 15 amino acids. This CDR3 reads CASRTGNSWSYEQYF. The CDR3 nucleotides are TGTGCCAGCAGGACAGGGAATTCTTGGTCCTACGAGCAGTACTTC. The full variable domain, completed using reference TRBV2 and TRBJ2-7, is EPEVTQTPSHQVTQMGQEVILRCVPISNHLYFYWYRQILGQKVEFLVSFYNNEISEKSEIFDDQFSVERPDGSNFTLKIRSTKLEDSAMYFCASRTGNSWSYEQYFGPGTRLTVT.

The CDR3 sequence: CASSQDPATNTEAFF. CDR3 nucleotide sequence: TGCGCCAGCAGCCAAGATCCGGCGACGAACACTGAAGCTTTCTTT. The chain couples TRBV4-1 to TRBJ1-1, with D unresolved. V lost 0 bases, J lost 1 base, and 9 bases lay in between. The CDR3 length is 15 residues. From germline, CDR1 is MGHRA and CDR2 YSYEKL.

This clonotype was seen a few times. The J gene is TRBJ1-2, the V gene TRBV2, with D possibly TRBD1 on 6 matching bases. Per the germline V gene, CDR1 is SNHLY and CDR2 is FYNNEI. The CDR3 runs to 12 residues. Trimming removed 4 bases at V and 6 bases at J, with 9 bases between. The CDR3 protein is CASSAGGNGYTF. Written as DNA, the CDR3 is TGTGCCAGCAGTGCCGGGGGCAATGGCTACACCTTC.

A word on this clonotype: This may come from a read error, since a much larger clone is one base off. The CDR3: CASSWGLAGKGDTQYF. In DNA, the CDR3 is TGTGCCAGCAGTTGGGGACTAGCGGGGAAGGGAGATACGCAGTATTTT. V is TRBV28 and J is TRBJ2-3, with 13 bases that match TRBD2. Germline CDR1 and CDR2: MDHEN and SYDVKM. After removal of 4 bases from V and 5 bases from J, the junction contained 6 bases not matched to a gene. The CDR3 sequence is 16 residues long.

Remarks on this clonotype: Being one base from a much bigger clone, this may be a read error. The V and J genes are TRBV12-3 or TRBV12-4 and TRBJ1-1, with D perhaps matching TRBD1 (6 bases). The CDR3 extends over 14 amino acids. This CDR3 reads CAGSPQSGATEAFF. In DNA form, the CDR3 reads TGTGCCGGCAGTCCGCAATCAGGGGCCACTGAAGCTTTCTTT.

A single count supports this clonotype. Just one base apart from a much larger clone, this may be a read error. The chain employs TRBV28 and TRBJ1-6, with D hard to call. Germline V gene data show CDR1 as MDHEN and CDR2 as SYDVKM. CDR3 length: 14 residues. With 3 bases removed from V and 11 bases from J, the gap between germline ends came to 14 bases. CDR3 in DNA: TGTGCCAGCAGTTTTGGCCGTTCGGGTACACCCCTCCACTTT. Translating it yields CASSFGRSGTPLHF.

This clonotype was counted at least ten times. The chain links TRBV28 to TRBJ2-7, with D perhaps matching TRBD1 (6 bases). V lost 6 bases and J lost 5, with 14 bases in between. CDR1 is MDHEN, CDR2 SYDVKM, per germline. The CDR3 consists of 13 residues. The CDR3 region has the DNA TGTGCCAGCAGCAGCAGGGGAATCGACGAGCAGTACTTC. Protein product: CASSSRGIDEQYF.